Listed here are 14 T cell receptor beta chains from one sample, sequenced in a study of cytomegalovirus exposure and HLA in healthy donors. The PCR was carried out with 60 Vbeta primers and 13 Jbeta primers. Generated by immunoSEQ multiplex PCR, the TCRdb table keeps only in-frame clones and is missing some. The sample records some 130,000 clones, about four fifths being singletons. Sequenced material: PBMCs. Receptors originate from a man aged 25-40 years in good health.

The chain employs TRBV27 and TRBJ2-5; 7 bases map to TRBD2. Germline lookup yields CDR1 MNHEY and CDR2 SMNVEV (reference sequence). V lost 3 bases and J lost 5; bases outside the gene matches: 9. This CDR3 region has 15 residues. The CDR3 DNA is TGTGCCAGCAGTTTCCTCTTGGGGGGAGGGGAGACCCAGTACTTC. Protein sequence: CASSFLLGGGETQYF.

This clone was seen only a few times. The chain couples TRBV29-1 to TRBJ1-2, with no clear D. The CDR3 totals 13 residues. Germline CDR1 and CDR2: SQVTM and ANQGSEA. Deletions cut 4 bases from V and 1 base from J, with 10 bases between. Written as DNA, the CDR3 is TGCAGCGTTGCTGGACTTAATAACTATGGCTACACCTTC. Amino acid sequence: CSVAGLNNYGYTF.

Here the CDR3 reads CSVPGLASEQYF. CDR3 DNA sequence: TGCAGCGTTCCCGGACTAGCGAGCGAGCAGTACTTC. The chain links TRBV29-1 to TRBJ2-7; TRBD2 agrees at 9 bases. Trimming removed 5 bases from V and 6 bases from J; junction bases left unmatched: 5. CDR3 length: 12 residues. In germline, CDR1 is SQVTM, CDR2 ANQGSEA.

This clone was detected once. The V gene is TRBV19, the J gene TRBJ1-3; 9 nucleotides agree with TRBD1. The trim removed 6 bases at V and 0 bases at J, leaving 3 bases unmatched. This CDR3 has 15 amino acids. Germline CDR1 reads LNHDA; CDR2 reads SQIVND (reference sequence). CDR3 protein: CASRGQGLSGNTIYF. The CDR3 nucleotides are TGTGCCAGTAGGGGACAGGGCCTCTCTGGAAACACCATATATTTT. Combining the CDR3 with reference TRBV19 and TRBJ1-3 gives the whole variable domain DGGITQSPKYLFRKEGQNVTLSCEQNLNHDAMYWYRQDPGQGLRLIYYSQIVNDFQKGDIAEGYSVSREKKESFPLTVTSAQKNPTAFYLCASRGQGLSGNTIYFGEGSWLTVV.

The V call is TRBV7-9, the J call TRBJ2-7; D might be TRBD1 (6 bases). This CDR3 has 12 residues. Germline V lookup: CDR1 SEHNR, CDR2 FQNEAQ (reference sequence). Between the trimmed V and J ends, which lost 4 bases and 7 bases, there was a span of 11 bases. CDR3 region: CASSSQGFEQYF. CDR3 DNA: TGTGCCAGCAGCTCACAGGGTTTTGAGCAGTACTTC.

The chain couples TRBV11-3 to TRBJ2-3, with a weak D call TRBD2 (5 bases). CDR1 is SGHNT and CDR2 is YENEEA in the germline V gene. V was pared by 5 bases and J by 4 bases, with 19 bases between. This CDR3 spans 16 amino acids. The CDR3 DNA reads as TGTGCCAGCAGCCAACTCGGCAGGATGGAGGCAGATACGCAGTATTTT. Translation: CASSQLGRMEADTQYF.

CDR3 nucleotides: TGTGCCAGCAGTCCGGGACTAGCGGGAGTCAGAGAGCAGTACTTC. Amino acids: CASSPGLAGVREQYF. The chain uses TRBV6-6 and TRBJ2-7; 14 bases map to TRBD2. Germline V gene lookup returns CDR1 MNHNY and CDR2 SVGAGI (reference sequence). V lost 5 bases to trimming and J lost 7 bases; unmatched junction nucleotides: 7. The CDR3 is made up of 15 amino acids.

The CDR3 DNA reads TGTGCCAGCAGCCCCGGGACAGCCCCCGGGAACACCATATATTTT. Translating it yields CASSPGTAPGNTIYF. The chain carries TRBV6-1 and TRBJ1-3, with 7 bases identical to TRBD1. Germline CDR1 and CDR2: MNHNS and SASEGT. The CDR3 loop spans 15 amino acids. The junction had 12 bases not matched to a gene; V was cut back by 6 bases and J by 7 bases.

This clone has a single count. The chain joins TRBV30 to TRBJ2-7; D gene uncertain. Trimming pared 1 base from V and 4 bases from J, leaving 5 bases between. The CDR3 has 11 residues. Germline V gives CDR1 GTSNPN, CDR2 SVGIG (reference sequence). CDR3 DNA: TGTGCCTGGAGTGCCCAGTACGAGCAGTACTTC. As protein: CAWSAQYEQYF.

V is TRBV18 and J is TRBJ2-4; the D is unclear. The V end was cut by 6 bases, the J end by 8 bases, with 17 bases between. The CDR3 consists of 14 residues. CDR1 and CDR2 (germline): KGHSH, LQKENI. The CDR3 reads CASSLLGSRDIQYF. CDR3 coding DNA: TGTGCCAGCTCCCTCCTAGGCAGTAGAGACATTCAGTACTTC.

This rearrangement joins TRBV6-5 to TRBJ2-1, with 9 bases aligning to TRBD2. Trimming cost V 4 bases and J 1 base; bases outside gene matches: 5. This CDR3 is 16 amino acids long. Germline CDR1 reads MNHEY; CDR2 reads SVGAGI. The CDR3 here is CASSSGLAESYNEQFF. CDR3 sequence (DNA): TGTGCCAGCAGTTCGGGACTAGCCGAATCCTACAATGAGCAGTTCTTC.

Note on this clone: Its ends do not fully match the called genes, so a read error is possible. The chain links TRBV7-9 to TRBJ2-5; D gene uncertain. CDR1 and CDR2 from the germline V gene are SEHNR and FQNEAQ (reference sequence). The CDR3 consists of 12 residues. CDR3 DNA: TGTTCCAGCAGCCTAACCGCAGAGACCCAGTACTTC. Residues: CSSSLTAETQYF.

The chain couples TRBV2 to TRBJ2-5, with D unclear. V lost 5 bases, J lost 3 bases, and 7 bases lay in between. Germline loops: CDR1 SNHLY, CDR2 FYNNEI. This CDR3 is built from 12 residues. The DNA for the CDR3 is TGTGCCAGCAGTATCTCAGAAGAGACCCAGTACTTC. Protein product: CASSISEETQYF. The whole variable domain, remainder taken from reference TRBV2 and TRBJ2-5, is EPEVTQTPSHQVTQMGQEVILRCVPISNHLYFYWYRQILGQKVEFLVSFYNNEISEKSEIFDDQFSVERPDGSNFTLKIRSTKLEDSAMYFCASSISEETQYFGPGTRLLVL.

This clone was counted many times. J is TRBJ1-1 and V is TRBV2; the D is unclear. Germline assignment: CDR1 SNHLY and CDR2 FYNNEI. V was trimmed by 8 bases and J by 1 base, leaving 17 bases between them. The CDR3 loop spans 15 amino acids. The CDR3 DNA follows: TGTGCCAGCCCTAGTTTGGCCATTACGAACACTGAAGCTTTCTTT. This codes for CASPSLAITNTEAFF.